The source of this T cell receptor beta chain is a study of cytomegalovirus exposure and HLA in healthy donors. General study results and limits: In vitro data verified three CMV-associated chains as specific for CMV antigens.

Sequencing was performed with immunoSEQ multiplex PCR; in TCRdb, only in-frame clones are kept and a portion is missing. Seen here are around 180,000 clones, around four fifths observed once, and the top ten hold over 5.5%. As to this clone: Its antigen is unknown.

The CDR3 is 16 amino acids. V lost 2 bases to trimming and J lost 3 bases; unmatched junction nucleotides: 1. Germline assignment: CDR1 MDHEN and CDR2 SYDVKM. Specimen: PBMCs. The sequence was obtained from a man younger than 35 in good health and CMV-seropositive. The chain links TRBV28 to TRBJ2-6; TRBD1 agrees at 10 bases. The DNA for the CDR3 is TGTGCCAGCAGTTTAGACAGGGGGCGTGGGGCCAACGTCCTGACTTTC. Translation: CASSLDRGRGANVLTF.